The 12 T cell receptor beta chains reported below all come from one sample, sequenced in a study of cytotoxic CD8 clonotypes in ibrutinib-treated CLL. TCRdb keeps only in-frame clones here, not all; method: immunoSEQ multiplex PCR. The data hold almost 250,000 clones, with around 70% observed a single time. Here the sequenced sample was PBMCs, taken after 24 months of ibrutinib treatment. These receptors all stem from a human donor with chronic lymphocytic leukemia.

In its sample, this clone was seen once. The chain combines TRBV19 with TRBJ2-7, with D hard to call. CDR3 length: 14 residues. Trimming stripped 3 bases from V and 1 base from J, with 10 bases between. Germline lookup yields CDR1 LNHDA and CDR2 SQIVND (reference sequence). The chain's CDR3 is CASSIYAASYEQYF. The CDR3 DNA sequence: TGTGCCAGTAGTATTTATGCGGCTTCCTACGAGCAGTACTTC.

This clone was picked up a small number of times. This rearrangement joins TRBV29-1 to TRBJ2-7; 9 nucleotides agree with TRBD2. The trim removed 3 bases at V and 3 bases at J, leaving 3 bases unmatched. Per germline, CDR1 SQVTM and CDR2 ANQGSEA. The CDR3 is made up of 13 amino acids. The chain's CDR3 is CSVDAGGVYEQYF. CDR3 nucleotides: TGCAGCGTTGATGCGGGAGGGGTCTACGAGCAGTACTTC.

There are a few counts of this clone. The rearrangement joins TRBV10-3 to TRBJ2-7, with TRBD1 identical over 7 bases. CDR1 ENHRY and CDR2 SYGVKD come from the germline V gene. V was pared by 10 bases and J by 3 bases, with 6 bases of the junction left unmatched. This CDR3 has 12 amino acids. The CDR3 bases are TGTGCCACCGGGGACAGAAGCTACGAGCAGTACTTC. It specifies CATGDRSYEQYF.

The V and J genes are TRBV27 and TRBJ2-7; 9 positions agree with TRBD1. Germline V gene lookup returns CDR1 MNHEY and CDR2 SMNVEV (reference sequence). The CDR3 loop spans 13 amino acids. Trimming at V came to 2 bases and at J to 6 bases, leaving 2 bases not matched to a gene. CDR3 amino acids: CASSLTGGLEQYF. The CDR3 DNA reads TGTGCCAGCAGTTTAACAGGGGGCCTCGAGCAGTACTTC.

The chain combines TRBV6-5 with TRBJ2-7, with D possibly TRBD2 on 6 matching bases. Trimming took off 1 base at V and 2 bases at J, with 9 bases between the two ends. The CDR3 has 14 amino acids. In germline, CDR1 is MNHEY, CDR2 SVGAGI. The CDR3 sequence: CASSYFAGPYEQYF. In nucleotides, the CDR3 is TGTGCCAGCAGTTACTTCGCGGGACCCTACGAGCAGTACTTC.

This clone was picked up a small number of times. The chain uses TRBV6-6 and TRBJ2-1; TRBD2 is a possible D gene (6 bases). The CDR3 has 12 residues. Germline CDR1 reads MNHNY; CDR2 reads SVGAGI (reference sequence). V was trimmed by 2 bases and J by 8 bases, leaving 7 bases between them. CDR3 sequence reads: CASSYGGDEQFF. CDR3 in DNA: TGTGCCAGCAGTTACGGAGGGGATGAGCAGTTCTTC.

The chain joins TRBV11-2 to TRBJ2-7; D unresolved. Between the trimmed V and J ends, which lost 0 bases and 5 bases, there was a span of 11 bases. This CDR3 region has 14 residues. Germline-derived CDR1 and CDR2 are SGHAT and FQNNGV. The chain's CDR3 is CASSLEASFHEQYF. The CDR3 nucleotides read TGTGCCAGCAGCTTAGAGGCCAGTTTCCACGAGCAGTACTTC.

The V call is TRBV5-1, the J call TRBJ1-1; the D gene is possibly TRBD1 (6 bases). The CDR3 sequence is 14 residues long. V gave up 2 bases and J gave up 3 bases, with 11 bases separating them. CDR1 and CDR2 (germline): SGHRS, YFSETQ. CDR3 region: CASSFRDTYTEAFF. In DNA form, the CDR3 reads TGCGCCAGCAGCTTCCGGGACACCTACACTGAAGCTTTCTTT. Supplemented by reference TRBV5-1 and TRBJ1-1, the full variable domain reads KAGVTQTPRYLIKTRGQQVTLSCSPISGHRSVSWYQQTPGQGLQFLFEYFSETQRNKGNFPGRFSGRQFSNSRSEMNVSTLELGDSALYLCASSFRDTYTEAFFGQGTRLTVV.

This chain links TRBV20-1 with TRBJ2-7; 7 nucleotides line up with TRBD2. The CDR3 extends over 11 amino acids. The V segment lost 3 bases and the J segment 6 bases; nucleotides outside the gene matches: 2. In germline, CDR1 is DFQATT, CDR2 SNEGSKA (reference sequence). The CDR3, as DNA: TGCAGTGCTAGGTCTAGCGGCGAGCAGTACTTC. It is translated as CSARSSGEQYF.

This clone was recorded only once. The V and J genes are TRBV30 and TRBJ1-4; 7 bases align to TRBD1. J lost 10 bases, V lost 1 base, and 12 bases had no gene match. The CDR3 length is 15 residues. Germline CDR1 and CDR2: GTSNPN and SVGIG (reference sequence). The CDR3 DNA is TGTGCCTGGAGTGCAACAGGGGCAGTTTTTGGAAAACTGTTTTTT. Translating it yields CAWSATGAVFGKLFF.

The V and J genes are TRBV28 and TRBJ2-2, with D maybe TRBD2 (6 bases). The CDR3 totals 14 residues. Germline V lookup: CDR1 MDHEN, CDR2 SYDVKM. With 8 bases removed from V and 0 bases from J, the gap between germline ends came to 10 bases. CDR3 nucleotide sequence: TGTGCCAGCTGTGGAGGGGCGAACACCGGGGAGCTGTTTTTT. Encoded protein: CASCGGANTGELFF.

The chain links TRBV5-6 to TRBJ2-2; 8 bases are shared with TRBD1. J was trimmed by 8 bases and V by 3 bases; bases with no gene match: 15. The CDR3 spans 17 residues. Germline V lookup: CDR1 SGHDT, CDR2 YYEEEE. CDR3 sequence: CASSSPRGTGGPGELFF. In DNA form, the CDR3 reads TGTGCCAGCAGCTCGCCCCGGGGGACAGGAGGTCCTGGGGAGCTGTTTTTT.